Sequencing of this T cell receptor beta chain was carried out in a study of patients and donors after allogeneic stem cell transplantation. A single record per CDR3 protein comes from TCRdb applying MiXCR to the RT-PCR reads. Of about 57,000 distinct CDR3 sequences listed, 13% were seen once; the top ten hold about a third. This clonotype was observed a few times. V lost 5 bases, J lost 4 bases, and 11 bases stayed unmatched. This CDR3 spans 15 amino acids. The V gene is TRBV12-3 or TRBV12-4, the J gene TRBJ2-7, with TRBD1 identical over 7 bases. The TCR comes from a human donor who was either an allogeneic HSCT recipient or a stem cell or donor lymphocyte infusion donor (not recorded which). It is not recorded whose cells these are; they may come from a transplant donor. The sequenced sample was blood, either unsorted or a sorted T cell fraction (not recorded which). The CDR3 spells CASSRDRSISYEQYF. In DNA form, the CDR3 reads TGTGCCAGCAGTCGGGACAGAAGTATCTCTTACGAGCAGTACTTC.